Each of the 12 T cell receptor beta chains below was sequenced from the same sample in a study of long-term antiretroviral therapy in people with HIV. Survey-level immunoSEQ v3.0 assays were run. Sequenced by immunoSEQ multiplex PCR; TCRdb stores in-frame clones only, minus some. Here the sample spans fewer than 20,000 clones, more than 70% being singletons. This material consisted of unsorted PBMCs, taken 6.9 years after starting antiretroviral therapy. The origin of the receptors is a man in his forties or fifties with HIV.

The chain has TRBV27 and TRBJ2-2; 12 bases match TRBD2. Per germline, CDR1 MNHEY and CDR2 SMNVEV (reference sequence). Trimming cost V 2 bases and J 0 bases; bases outside gene matches: 7. This CDR3 contains 19 residues. The CDR3 DNA is TGTGCCAGCAGTTTACTAGCGGGAGGGCCCCAGACGAACACCGGGGAGCTGTTTTTT. Translated, it gives CASSLLAGGPQTNTGELFF.

The rearrangement links TRBV4-2 to TRBJ2-2; a weak D match, TRBD1 (5 bases). The CDR3 runs 16 residues. Germline values: CDR1 LGHNA, CDR2 YNFKEQ. Trimming pared 0 bases from V and 5 bases from J, leaving 13 bases between. CDR3 protein: CASSQEGWGGTGELFF. CDR3 coding DNA: TGTGCCAGCAGCCAAGAGGGCTGGGGCGGTACCGGGGAGCTGTTTTTT.

The V and J genes are TRBV19 and TRBJ1-5; possible D gene TRBD1, 6 bases. Germline-derived CDR1 and CDR2 are LNHDA and SQIVND (reference sequence). This CDR3 comprises 17 residues. Trimming cost V 3 bases and J 7 bases, with 22 bases left between them. CDR3 nucleotide sequence: TGTGCCAGTAGTATGGGGCTGGGACAATCCGAGAGCCAGCCCCAGCATTTT. This sequence encodes CASSMGLGQSESQPQHF.

The gene calls are TRBV7-2 and TRBJ2-3; 11 nucleotides line up with TRBD1. The CDR3 is made up of 15 amino acids. V shed 5 bases and J 4 bases; nucleotides not matched to a gene: 5. Germline-derived CDR1 and CDR2 are SGHTA and FQGNSA. The CDR3 bases are TGTGCCAGCAGCGCGGACAGGGGGCTATCAGATACGCAGTATTTT. Translation gives CASSADRGLSDTQYF.

The gene calls are TRBV4-1 and TRBJ1-5, with D possibly matching TRBD1 (5 bases). The V gene lost 1 base and the J gene lost 3 bases, with 16 bases spanning the gap. Looked up from germline, CDR1 is MGHRA and CDR2 is YSYEKL. CDR3 length: 17 amino acids. The CDR3, as DNA: TGCGCCAGCAGCCAAGTTATACAGGAGGTTTTCAATCAGCCCCAGCATTTT. It is translated as CASSQVIQEVFNQPQHF.

V gene TRBV27 combines with J gene TRBJ2-1; D is uncertain. The V end lost 3 bases, the J end lost 11 bases, and 8 bases lay between the germline ends. CDR1 is MNHEY and CDR2 is SMNVEV in the germline V gene (reference sequence). The CDR3 spans 11 residues. CDR3 nucleotides: TGTGCCAGCAGTTTGATGCAGAAGCAGTTCTTC. This translates into CASSLMQKQFF.

The chain carries TRBV4-3 and TRBJ2-4, with 10 bases lining up with TRBD1. Trimming took 6 bases from V and 1 from J; bases not matched to a gene: 12. Germline V gives CDR1 LGHNA, CDR2 YSLEER. The CDR3 totals 18 residues. The CDR3 nucleotides read TGCGCCAGCAGGGGAGGGACAGGGGAGTTTGTGGCCAAAAACATTCAGTACTTC. This translates into CASRGGTGEFVAKNIQYF.

The V and J genes are TRBV4-2 and TRBJ2-7; 14 bases are shared with TRBD2. V lost 4 bases to trimming and J lost 3 bases; unmatched junction nucleotides: 2. The CDR3 extends over 15 amino acids. CDR1 and CDR2 (germline): LGHNA, YNFKEQ. The CDR3 here is CASSPGTSGGYEQYF. DNA of the CDR3: TGTGCCAGCAGCCCAGGGACTAGCGGGGGCTACGAGCAGTACTTC.

The chain uses TRBV6-5 and TRBJ2-1; D might be TRBD2 (6 bases). The CDR3 is made up of 15 amino acids. The V and J ends lost 5 bases and 0 bases respectively, with 11 bases between them. The V gene's germline CDR1 is MNHEY and CDR2 SVGAGI. The CDR3 nucleotides are TGTGCCAGCAGTGTAAGCGGGCTCTCCTACAATGAGCAGTTCTTC. Protein sequence: CASSVSGLSYNEQFF.

This chain joins TRBV7-2 and TRBJ1-3; TRBD1 is a possible D gene (6 bases). V lost 1 base and J lost 4, with 11 bases in between. The germline V gene encodes CDR1 SGHTA and CDR2 FQGNSA. This CDR3 has 15 residues. The CDR3 coding sequence is TGTGCCAGCAGCTTAGAGACCAGGGGAGGAAACACCATATATTTT. As protein: CASSLETRGGNTIYF.

The chain combines TRBV6-5 with TRBJ2-7, with a weak D call TRBD1 (5 bases). The CDR3 runs 14 residues. Germline values: CDR1 MNHEY, CDR2 SVGAGI. V was cut by 2 bases and J by 2 bases, with 10 bases left in between. CDR3 sequence: CASSYGADTYEQYF. CDR3 coding DNA: TGTGCCAGCAGTTACGGGGCTGATACCTACGAGCAGTACTTC.

The V call is TRBV30, the J call TRBJ2-7; D may match TRBD1 or TRBD2 (5 bases each). The length of the CDR3 is 13 residues. Deletions cut 5 bases from V and 6 bases from J, with 17 bases between. Germline V gene sequence: CDR1 GTSNPN, CDR2 SVGIG (reference sequence). The chain's CDR3 is CAWAGTAAVEQYF. CDR3 nucleotides: TGTGCCTGGGCCGGGACCGCAGCCGTCGAGCAGTACTTC. The full variable domain, completed using reference TRBV30 and TRBJ2-7, is SQTIHQWPATLVQPVGSPLSLECTVEGTSNPNLYWYRQAAGRGLQLLFYSVGIGQISSEVPQNLSASRPQDRQFILSSKKLLLSDSGFYLCAWAGTAAVEQYFGPGTRLTVT.